The 24 T cell receptor beta chains below all came from one sample that was sequenced in a study of cytomegalovirus exposure and HLA in healthy donors. The primer mix had 60 Vbeta and 13 Jbeta primers. Here immunoSEQ multiplex PCR was the method, and the copy in TCRdb shows in-frame clones only, minus some. The repertoire includes some 100,000 clones, 84% of them detected once, and more than 0.95% sits in the top ten. The sequenced sample consisted of PBMCs. These receptors all stem from a young woman in good health and CMV-seronegative.

The J gene is TRBJ2-1, the V gene TRBV5-1; 7 bases match TRBD2. CDR1 is SGHRS and CDR2 is YFSETQ in the germline V gene. The J segment lost 6 bases and the V segment lost 2 bases, leaving 11 bases of the junction unmatched. This CDR3 is 16 amino acids long. The CDR3 DNA is TGCGCCAGCAGCTTAACGATGTGGCGGGAGACCAATGAGCAGTTCTTC. Amino acids: CASSLTMWRETNEQFF.

CDR3: CASRLDSIPYNEQFF. The CDR3 nucleotides read TGTGCCAGCCGCCTCGACAGTATTCCCTACAATGAGCAGTTCTTC. The V and J genes are TRBV7-2 and TRBJ2-1; possible D gene TRBD1, 5 bases. The V end lost 8 bases, the J end lost 2 bases, and 16 bases lay between the germline ends. CDR1 and CDR2 (germline): SGHTA, FQGNSA. The length of the CDR3 is 15 residues. The whole variable domain, remainder taken from reference TRBV7-2 and TRBJ2-1, is GAGVSQSPSNKVTEKGKDVELRCDPISGHTALYWYRQSLGQGLEFLIYFQGNSAPDKSGLPSDRFSAERTGGSVSTLTIQRTQQEDSAVYLCASRLDSIPYNEQFFGPGTRLTVL.

This chain connects TRBV4-2 to TRBJ2-1; D is perhaps TRBD1 (6 bases). The CDR3 consists of 15 residues. Trimming cost V 0 bases and J 4 bases, with 10 bases left between them. Germline CDR1 and CDR2: LGHNA and YNFKEQ. The CDR3: CASSQEGTRYNEQFF. Written as DNA, the CDR3 is TGTGCCAGCAGCCAAGAGGGGACACGTTACAATGAGCAGTTCTTC.

This chain joins TRBV7-9 and TRBJ2-7; no firm D call. The germline V gene encodes CDR1 SEHNR and CDR2 FQNEAQ (reference sequence). The CDR3 extends over 11 amino acids. V shed 3 bases and J shed 4 bases, with 4 bases lying between them. Here the CDR3 reads CASSFYYEQYF. As DNA, the CDR3 is TGTGCCAGCAGCTTCTATTACGAGCAGTACTTC.

This clone was counted a few times. In DNA form, the CDR3 reads TGTGCCAGCAGTCGCGGGGGGGTTGCTAATGAAAAACTGTTTTTT. The encoded protein is CASSRGGVANEKLFF. The chain links TRBV28 to TRBJ1-4; a weak D match, TRBD1 (5 bases). Per germline, CDR1 MDHEN and CDR2 SYDVKM. The CDR3 spans 15 residues. V lost 5 bases and J 3 bases, leaving 13 bases between the germline ends.

This clone was counted a single time. The genes are TRBV27 and TRBJ2-3; 12 bases fit TRBD2. V gave up 5 bases and J gave up 8 bases; unmatched junction bases: 8. Germline CDR1 reads MNHEY; CDR2 reads SMNVEV (reference sequence). The CDR3 spans 15 residues. The CDR3 is CASSEMGLAGPTQYF. The CDR3 coding sequence is TGTGCCAGCAGTGAAATGGGACTAGCGGGCCCTACGCAGTATTTT.

This chain links TRBV5-4 with TRBJ1-2; TRBD1 aligns across 7 bases. This CDR3 has 15 amino acids. Trimming removed 0 bases from V and 0 bases from J; junction bases left unmatched: 2. Germline V gene data show CDR1 as SGHNT and CDR2 as YYREEE (reference sequence). In DNA, the CDR3 is TGTGCCAGCAGCTTGGGACAGGGAACTAACTATGGCTACACCTTC. Amino acids: CASSLGQGTNYGYTF. Based on the CDR3 plus reference TRBV5-4 and TRBJ1-2, the full variable domain is ETGVTQSPTHLIKTRGQQVTLRCSSQSGHNTVSWYQQALGQGPQFIFQYYREEENGRGNFPPRFSGLQFPNYSSELNVNALELDDSALYLCASSLGQGTNYGYTFGSGTRLTVV.

This chain links TRBV28 with TRBJ1-4, with D possibly being TRBD1 (6 bases). CDR3 length: 17 residues. Between the trimmed V and J ends, which lost 8 bases and 0 bases, there was a span of 19 bases. CDR1 MDHEN and CDR2 SYDVKM come from the germline V gene. CDR3 DNA: TGTGCCAGCGCCCTTCCGGGACACGGTCCAACTAATGAAAAACTGTTTTTT. It yields the protein CASALPGHGPTNEKLFF.

J is TRBJ1-3 and V is TRBV7-9; 8 nucleotides agree with TRBD1. The trim removed 5 bases at V and 0 bases at J, leaving 6 bases unmatched. This CDR3 comprises 16 residues. Germline values: CDR1 SEHNR, CDR2 FQNEAQ (reference sequence). The CDR3 is CASSPRDRTSGNTIYF. The CDR3 DNA reads as TGTGCCAGCAGCCCCCGGGACAGGACCTCTGGAAACACCATATATTTT. Full variable domain (rest looked up from reference TRBV7-9 and TRBJ1-3): DTGVSQNPRHKITKRGQNVTFRCDPISEHNRLYWYRQTLGQGPEFLTYFQNEAQLEKSRLLSDRFSAERPKGSFSTLEIQRTEQGDSAMYLCASSPRDRTSGNTIYFGEGSWLTVV.

J is TRBJ2-5 and V is TRBV5-4, with TRBD2 matching over 11 bases. CDR1 and CDR2 from the germline V gene are SGHNT and YYREEE (reference sequence). J was trimmed by 3 bases and V by 0 bases; bases with no gene match: 7. The CDR3 sequence is 17 residues long. The CDR3 sequence: CASSLGLAGWDKETQYF. The CDR3 DNA reads as TGTGCCAGCAGCTTGGGACTAGCGGGATGGGATAAAGAGACCCAGTACTTC.

J is TRBJ2-7 and V is TRBV2; D may be TRBD2 (6 bases). Trimming took off 6 bases at V and 1 base at J, with 13 bases between the two ends. This CDR3 has 14 amino acids. Germline V gives CDR1 SNHLY, CDR2 FYNNEI. The CDR3 spells CASRTGRFSYEQYF. As DNA, the CDR3 is TGTGCCAGCAGGACGGGGAGGTTTTCCTACGAGCAGTACTTC. The full variable domain, completed using reference TRBV2 and TRBJ2-7, is EPEVTQTPSHQVTQMGQEVILRCVPISNHLYFYWYRQILGQKVEFLVSFYNNEISEKSEIFDDQFSVERPDGSNFTLKIRSTKLEDSAMYFCASRTGRFSYEQYFGPGTRLTVT.

This clone was observed once. This chain uses TRBV7-8 with TRBJ1-1; TRBD1 might be the D (6 bases). Between the trimmed V and J ends, which lost 5 bases and 1 base, there was a span of 8 bases. CDR1 and CDR2 (germline): SGHVS, FQNEAQ. This CDR3 has 13 amino acids. CDR3 sequence reads: CASSEQGNTEAFF. Written as DNA, the CDR3 is TGTGCCAGCAGCGAACAGGGGAACACTGAAGCTTTCTTT.

V gene TRBV7-2 combines with J gene TRBJ2-5; the D gene is possibly TRBD1 (5 bases). The J call may be wrong; the DNA end is better matched by TRBJ2-7. Per germline, CDR1 SGHTA and CDR2 FQGNSA. The CDR3 has 16 amino acids. CDR3 loop: CASSLASNRPSYEQYF. The CDR3, as DNA: TGTGCCAGCAGCTTAGCTAGCAACAGGCCTTCCTACGAGCAGTACTTC.

This chain links TRBV11-2 with TRBJ2-7, with 10 nucleotides matching TRBD1. The germline V gene encodes CDR1 SGHAT and CDR2 FQNNGV. The CDR3 extends over 15 amino acids. After removal of 1 base from V and 2 bases from J, the junction contained 2 bases not matched to a gene. The CDR3 here is CASSLVGQGAYEQYF. For the CDR3, the DNA is TGTGCCAGCAGCTTAGTAGGACAGGGGGCCTACGAGCAGTACTTC.

This clone has a handful of counts. The V call is TRBV19, the J call TRBJ1-5; 9 nucleotides match TRBD1. Germline-derived CDR1 and CDR2 are LNHDA and SQIVND (reference sequence). After removal of 9 bases from V and 5 bases from J, the junction contained 5 bases not matched to a gene. CDR3 size: 13 residues. This CDR3 reads CASLWDRDQPQHF. Here the CDR3 DNA reads TGTGCCAGCCTTTGGGACAGGGATCAGCCCCAGCATTTT.

The J gene is TRBJ1-1, the V gene TRBV19; 8 bases match TRBD1. Trimming took 3 bases from V and 2 from J; bases not matched to a gene: 5. CDR3 length: 15 residues. Looked up from germline, CDR1 is LNHDA and CDR2 is SQIVND (reference sequence). The CDR3 nucleotides are TGTGCCAGTAGTATGGGCGGACAGGGTAACACTGAAGCTTTCTTT. Its translation is CASSMGGQGNTEAFF.

The chain joins TRBV6-1 to TRBJ2-7; TRBD1 matches 10 bases. V shed 1 base, J shed 1 base, and the junction held 1 base outside the gene matches. This CDR3 has 15 amino acids. Germline V gene sequence: CDR1 MNHNS, CDR2 SASEGT. The CDR3 here is CASSEGDRGSYEQYF. CDR3 in DNA: TGTGCCAGCAGTGAAGGGGACAGGGGTTCCTACGAGCAGTACTTC.

V usage is TRBV6-5 and J usage is TRBJ2-2, with D perhaps matching TRBD2 (5 bases). V shed 0 bases and J shed 6 bases, with 14 bases lying between them. The CDR3 loop spans 16 amino acids. Germline CDR1 is MNHEY and CDR2 is SVGAGI. This chain's CDR3 is CASSYSLNARAGELFF. The CDR3 DNA follows: TGTGCCAGCAGTTACTCGTTGAATGCGAGGGCCGGGGAGCTGTTTTTT.

The V call is TRBV4-1, the J call TRBJ1-6; maybe TRBD1 (6 bases). The V and J ends lost 8 bases and 7 bases respectively, with 18 bases between them. This CDR3 has 15 residues. Per germline, CDR1 MGHRA and CDR2 YSYEKL. CDR3 nucleotide sequence: TGCGCCAGCGGTACAGGGTCCCTTCTGAATTCACCCCTCCACTTT. The encoded protein is CASGTGSLLNSPLHF.

CDR3 amino acids: CASSVGRQLQPAYEQYF. In DNA, the CDR3 is TGTGCCAGCAGTGTGGGCCGGCAACTTCAGCCTGCCTACGAGCAGTACTTC. This rearrangement joins TRBV2 to TRBJ2-7; no clear D. Trimming took 4 bases from V and 2 from J, leaving 21 bases between them. The CDR3 has 17 residues. Per germline, CDR1 SNHLY and CDR2 FYNNEI.

CDR3 nucleotide sequence: TGTGCCAGCAGCTACAGGGGAGGATTATCCTACGAGCAGTACTTC. Translating gives CASSYRGGLSYEQYF. This chain uses TRBV7-8 with TRBJ2-7; possibly TRBD1 for D (7 bases). CDR1 is SGHVS and CDR2 is FQNEAQ in the germline V gene. This CDR3 has 15 amino acids. V lost 4 bases and J lost 1, with 14 bases in between.

The chain combines TRBV14 with TRBJ2-7; TRBD2 is a possible D gene (5 bases). The V gene's germline CDR1 is SGHDN and CDR2 FVKESK. The CDR3 has 15 amino acids. Trimming removed 4 bases at V and 3 bases at J, with 16 bases between. The CDR3 sequence is CASSLIGSGIYEQYF. CDR3 nucleotides: TGTGCCAGCAGCCTGATTGGGAGTGGGATCTACGAGCAGTACTTC.

This chain uses TRBV6-6 with TRBJ1-1; D not resolved. CDR1 MNHNY and CDR2 SVGAGI come from the germline V gene (reference sequence). The V end lost 2 bases, the J end lost 6 bases, and 10 bases lay between the germline ends. This CDR3 is 13 amino acids long. The CDR3 bases are TGTGCCAGCAGTTACCAGCCCCAGGCTGAAGCTTTCTTT. This encodes CASSYQPQAEAFF.

The V gene is TRBV9, the J gene TRBJ2-1, with 11 bases matching TRBD2. The CDR3 contains 20 residues. Germline assignment: CDR1 SGDLS and CDR2 YYNGEE. Trimming removed 0 bases from V and 0 bases from J; junction bases left unmatched: 11. The CDR3 is CASSVGRLAGGLSSYNEQFF. As DNA, the CDR3 is TGTGCCAGCAGCGTAGGACGGCTAGCGGGGGGCCTGAGCTCCTACAATGAGCAGTTCTTC.